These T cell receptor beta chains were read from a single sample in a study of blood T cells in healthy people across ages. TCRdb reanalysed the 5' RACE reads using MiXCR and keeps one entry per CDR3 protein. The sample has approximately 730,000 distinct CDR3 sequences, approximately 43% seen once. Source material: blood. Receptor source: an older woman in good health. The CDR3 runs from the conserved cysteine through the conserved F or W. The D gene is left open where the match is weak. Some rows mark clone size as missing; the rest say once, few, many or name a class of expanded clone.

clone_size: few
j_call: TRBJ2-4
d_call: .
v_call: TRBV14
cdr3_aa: CASSHPRGGARNIQYF
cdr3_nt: TGTGCCAGCAGCCATCCCAGGGGGGGGGCGAGAAACATTCAGTACTTC

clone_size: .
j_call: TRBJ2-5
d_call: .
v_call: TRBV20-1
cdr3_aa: CSARDLIGETQYF
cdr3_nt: TGCAGTGCTAGAGATTTGATAGGAGAGACCCAGTACTTC

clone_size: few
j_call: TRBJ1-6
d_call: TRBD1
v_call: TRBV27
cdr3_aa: CASSLSSPDRGQSPLHF
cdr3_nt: TGTGCCAGCAGTTTATCTTCCCCCGACAGGGGGCAATCACCCCTCCACTTT

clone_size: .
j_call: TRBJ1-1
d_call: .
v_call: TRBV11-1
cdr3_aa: CASSLTDSAMNTEAFF
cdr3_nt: TGTGCCAGCAGCCTAACCGACAGCGCAATGAACACTGAAGCTTTCTTT

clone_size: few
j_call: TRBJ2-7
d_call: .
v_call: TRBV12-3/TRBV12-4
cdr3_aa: CASSLALEGDEQYF
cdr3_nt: TGTGCCAGCAGTTTAGCGTTGGAAGGCGACGAGCAGTACTTC

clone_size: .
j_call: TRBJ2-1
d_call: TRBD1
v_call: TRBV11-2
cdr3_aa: CASRLGTGHRDNEQFF
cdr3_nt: TGTGCCAGCAGATTAGGGACAGGCCATCGGGACAATGAGCAGTTCTTC

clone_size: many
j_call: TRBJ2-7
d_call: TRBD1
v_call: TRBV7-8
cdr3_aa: CASRFGTGGRYEQYF
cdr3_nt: TGTGCCAGCAGATTTGGGACAGGGGGTAGATACGAGCAGTACTTC

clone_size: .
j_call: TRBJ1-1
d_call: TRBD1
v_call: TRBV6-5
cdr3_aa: CASSETGGGWNTEAFF
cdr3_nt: TGTGCCAGCAGCGAGACAGGGGGCGGATGGAACACTGAAGCTTTCTTT

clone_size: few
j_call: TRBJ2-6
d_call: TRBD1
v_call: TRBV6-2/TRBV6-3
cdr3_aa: CASRVGQGLISGANVLTF
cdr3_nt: TGTGCCAGCAGGGTCGGACAGGGGCTAATCTCTGGGGCCAACGTCCTGACTTTC

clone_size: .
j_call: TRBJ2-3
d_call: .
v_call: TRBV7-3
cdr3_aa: CASSLTYGPTRNTQYF
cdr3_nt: TGTGCCAGCAGCTTAACCTACGGGCCAACAAGAAATACGCAGTATTTT

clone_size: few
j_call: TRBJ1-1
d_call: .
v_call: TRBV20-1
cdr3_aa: CSIIPGHTNTEAFF
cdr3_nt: TGCAGTATTATTCCGGGACACACGAACACTGAAGCTTTCTTT

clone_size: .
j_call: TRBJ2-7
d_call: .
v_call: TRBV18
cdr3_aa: CAGSPARLPVRSYEQYF
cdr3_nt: TGTGCCGGCTCACCAGCCAGGTTACCTGTACGATCCTACGAGCAGTACTTC

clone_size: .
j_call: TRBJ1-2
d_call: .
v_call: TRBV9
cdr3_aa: CASSLLAEGGGYGYTF
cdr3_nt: TGTGCCAGCAGCCTACTGGCGGAGGGAGGAGGGTATGGCTACACCTTC

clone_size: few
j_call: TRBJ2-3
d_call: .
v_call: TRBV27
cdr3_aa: CASSYPGPRDTQYF
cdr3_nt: TGTGCCAGCAGTTACCCGGGCCCCCGGGATACGCAGTATTTT

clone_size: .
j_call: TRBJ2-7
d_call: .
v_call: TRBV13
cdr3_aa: CASSPGDLTYEQYF
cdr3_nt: TGTGCCAGCAGCCCAGGGGACCTAACCTACGAGCAGTACTTC

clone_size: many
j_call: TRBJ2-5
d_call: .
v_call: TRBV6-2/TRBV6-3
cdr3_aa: CASSYARSRGETQYF
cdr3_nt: TGTGCCAGCAGTTACGCCAGGTCGCGTGGGGAGACCCAGTACTTC

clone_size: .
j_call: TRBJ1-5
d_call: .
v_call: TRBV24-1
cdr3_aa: CATAFTEFYSNQPQHF
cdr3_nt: TGTGCCACCGCCTTTACGGAGTTTTATAGCAATCAGCCCCAGCATTTT

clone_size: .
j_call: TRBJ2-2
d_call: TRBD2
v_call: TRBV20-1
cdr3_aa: CSASPLAGVTGELFF
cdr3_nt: TGCAGTGCTAGCCCTCTAGCGGGAGTTACCGGGGAGCTGTTTTTT

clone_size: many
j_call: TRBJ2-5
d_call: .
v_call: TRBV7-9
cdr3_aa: CASSRGGAQETQYF
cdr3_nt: TGTGCCAGCAGCCGTGGGGGGGCCCAAGAGACCCAGTACTTC

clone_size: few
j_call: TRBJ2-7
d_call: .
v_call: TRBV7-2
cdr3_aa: CASSLGYGVGYEQYF
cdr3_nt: TGTGCCAGCAGCTTAGGCTACGGGGTCGGCTACGAGCAGTACTTC

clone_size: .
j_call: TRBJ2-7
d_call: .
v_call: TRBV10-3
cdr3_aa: CAINSGPHEQYF
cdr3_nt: TGTGCCATCAACAGCGGGCCGCACGAGCAGTACTTC

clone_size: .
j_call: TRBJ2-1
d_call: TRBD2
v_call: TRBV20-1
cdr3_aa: CSARGGQANEQFF
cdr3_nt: TGCAGTGCTAGGGGAGGGCAGGCCAATGAGCAGTTCTTC

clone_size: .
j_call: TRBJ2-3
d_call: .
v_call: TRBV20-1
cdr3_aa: CSVGVGTDTQYF
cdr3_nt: TGCAGTGTGGGGGTGGGCACAGATACGCAGTATTTT

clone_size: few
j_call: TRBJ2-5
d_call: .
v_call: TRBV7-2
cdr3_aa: CASSFLPQETQYF
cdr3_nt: TGTGCCAGCAGCTTCCTGCCTCAAGAGACCCAGTACTTC

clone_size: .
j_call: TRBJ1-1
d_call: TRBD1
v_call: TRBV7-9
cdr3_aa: CASSPGTGEAEAFF
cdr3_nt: TGTGCCAGCAGCCCGGGGACAGGGGAGGCTGAAGCTTTCTTT

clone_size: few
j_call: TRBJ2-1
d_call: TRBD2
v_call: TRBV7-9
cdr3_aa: CASSLSGGGAYNEQFF
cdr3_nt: TGTGCCAGCAGCCTTAGCGGGGGCGGCGCCTACAATGAGCAGTTCTTC

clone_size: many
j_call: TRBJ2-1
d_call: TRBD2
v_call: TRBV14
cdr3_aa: CASSQSGRRSYNEQFF
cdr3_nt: TGTGCCAGCAGCCAATCCGGGAGGCGCTCCTACAATGAGCAGTTCTTC

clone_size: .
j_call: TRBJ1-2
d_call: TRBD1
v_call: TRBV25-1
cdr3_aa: CASSIDRENYGYTF
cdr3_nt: TGTGCCAGCAGCATAGACAGGGAGAACTATGGCTACACCTTC

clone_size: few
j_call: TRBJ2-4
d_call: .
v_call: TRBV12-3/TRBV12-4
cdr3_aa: CASSFAVGKNIQYF
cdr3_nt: TGTGCCAGCAGTTTCGCGGTTGGCAAAAACATTCAGTACTTC

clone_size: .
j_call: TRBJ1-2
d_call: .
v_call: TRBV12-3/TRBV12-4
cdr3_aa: CASSQRRGGADYGYTF
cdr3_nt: TGTGCCAGCAGTCAAAGACGGGGGGGCGCGGACTATGGCTACACCTTC

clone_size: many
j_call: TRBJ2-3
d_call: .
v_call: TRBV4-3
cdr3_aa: CASSQDLWGVGAYPDTQYF
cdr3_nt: TGCGCCAGCAGCCAAGATTTGTGGGGAGTAGGCGCCTATCCAGATACGCAGTATTTT

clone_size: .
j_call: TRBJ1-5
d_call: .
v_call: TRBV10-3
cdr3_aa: CAIRDPGSNQPQHF
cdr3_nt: TGTGCCATCAGAGACCCCGGGAGCAATCAGCCCCAGCATTTT